The present entry profiles one T cell receptor beta chain with its context. Its cognate antigen is unknown. PCR involved 60 Vbeta and 13 Jbeta primers. The method was immunoSEQ multiplex PCR; TCRdb's version includes in-frame clones alone and lacks a portion of them. The sample gives some 170,000 clones, 82% of which show up once; roughly 10% is in the top ten. These data belong to a study of cytomegalovirus exposure and HLA in healthy donors. V lost 8 bases and J lost 0, with 17 bases in between. Germline V gene sequence: CDR1 MDHEN, CDR2 SYDVKM. The CDR3 is 15 amino acids. Whole-study findings and limits: TCR beta V- and J-gene trimming was later associated with a missense DCLRE1C variant. Later work showed greater clonal expansion in HLA-associated TCR beta chains than in equally common others. Cytomegalovirus association was assigned to 150 to 200 TCR beta chains. The authors reported that TCR beta sequences could predict HLA-A and HLA-B alleles. These predictions were accurate for most subjects in the first cohort.

The TCR was taken from a man aged 45-65 years in good health and CMV-seropositive. The specimen was PBMCs. The chain has TRBV28 and TRBJ2-7, with a weak D call TRBD2 (5 bases). CDR3: CASSTFLGSSYEQYF. In DNA form, the CDR3 reads TGTGCCAGCTCTACTTTTCTAGGGAGCTCCTACGAGCAGTACTTC.